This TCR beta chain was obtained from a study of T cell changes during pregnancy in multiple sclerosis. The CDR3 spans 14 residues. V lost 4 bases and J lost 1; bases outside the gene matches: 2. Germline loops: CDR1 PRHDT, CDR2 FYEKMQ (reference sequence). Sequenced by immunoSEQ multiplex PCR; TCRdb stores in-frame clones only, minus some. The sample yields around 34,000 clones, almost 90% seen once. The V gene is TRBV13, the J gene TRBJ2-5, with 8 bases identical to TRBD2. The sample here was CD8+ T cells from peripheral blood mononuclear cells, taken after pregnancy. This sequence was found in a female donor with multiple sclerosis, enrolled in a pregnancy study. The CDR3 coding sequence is TGTGCCAGCAGCTACGCGGGGGGCCAAGAGACCCAGTACTTC. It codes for CASSYAGGQETQYF.